Sequencing of this T cell receptor beta chain was carried out in a study of T cells in Graves' hyperthyroidism and ophthalmopathy (dated by TCRdb to about 2019). Context from the whole study: Peripheral blood was sampled at the time of initial diagnosis, prior to any treatment. In six Graves' hyperthyroidism patients, the study also compared T-cell repertoires from thyroid tissue with T-cell repertoires from blood. The paper reports TCR Vbeta CDR3 sequencing of approximately 130 peripheral blood samples: approximately 43 ophthalmopathy, under 80 hyperthyroidism and 17 progressor patients. The 75 to 100 discovery patients were divided at random into training and test sets in a 7:3 ratio. Once sampling was done, hyperthyroidism patients were given methimazole at a starting dose of 30 mg daily, whereas ophthalmopathy patients were given high-dose intravenous methylprednisolone. To identify TCR V-J signatures that set the groups apart, the researchers used a discovery cohort of more than 95 patients, made up of 43 with Graves' ophthalmopathy and 57 with stable Graves' hyperthyroidism. Whether ophthalmopathy could be predicted prospectively was tested in an independent validation cohort made up of under 20 hyperthyroidism patients plus 17 patients who later progressed to ophthalmopathy. The study at large found these results: In validation, the model predicted progression to ophthalmopathy a median of 6.5 months before onset, with approximately 68% sensitivity and about 72% specificity. Sample size was not statistically predetermined, and blinding of investigators to group allocation was not performed. Ophthalmopathy was separated from stable hyperthyroidism by a 13 V-J signature model, with about 88% sensitivity and 81% to 82% specificity obtained in cross-validation and 80%/75% obtained in testing. Most expanded thyroid clonotypes (frequency above 0.001) were also found in blood, which suggests that blood repertoires may mirror thyroid immune responses.

The CDR3 goes from the cysteine to the phenylalanine over 14 residues. The sequence is cut down to CDR3 DNA, 42 bases in frame from base 1. CDR1 and CDR2, per the germline V gene, are MNHEY and SVGAGI. Relative to germline, V is 0 bases shorter and J is 4 bases shorter, with 9 bases between their ends. This clonotype was picked up many times. Its antigen is not yet known. Base qualities are not provided; no much larger clone lies one nucleotide away. In the ophthalmopathy patients, disease was moderately to severely active, with a Clinical Activity Score of 3 or more, a NOSPECS grade of 4 or more, and a duration of less than 3 months. Exclusion was applied to patients with uncontrolled infections, other autoimmune diseases, pregnancy or lactation. Diagnoses relied on clinical symptoms, serum thyroxine and TRAb, thyroid ultrasound and orbital computed tomography. PBMCs were separated from under 11 ml of fresh peripheral blood using Ficoll-Paque density gradient centrifugation. Total RNA was extracted with Trizol reagent, and quality was checked on an Agilent 2100 Bioanalyzer.

TCR beta CDR3 regions were amplified from RNA transcripts. The first round of RT-PCR for the TCR CDR3 was performed with the HTBI primer set and the Qiagen OneStep RT-PCR kit. A second multiplex PCR round built the libraries, followed by size selection and purification. Paired-end sequencing of the libraries was performed with 100 bp reads on an Illumina HiSeq2000. As for the authors' bioinformatics: SOAPnuke was used to process the raw data, throwing out any read that contained adapters or uncalled bases, had a mean Phred below 15, or lacked an exact constant-primer or identifier match. COPE v1.2.5 was used to merge the high-quality paired reads, and each unique nucleotide sequence was defined as a clonotype. Clonotypes were aligned to IMGT TRBV, TRBD and TRBJ reference segments using MiTCR v1.1. The analysis was restricted to V-J combinations with a frequency above 0.0001, which together covered about 99% of the repertoires. The TCS score was defined as F50 (clonal expansion) divided by E x V (chaos), with BLOSUM62-based TCRdist calculated between CDR3 peptides within each V-J. Welch's t-statistics and random forest reduced just over 500 V-J features to some 14, which were used in a naive Bayes classifier (R e1071). TCRdb handled the public reads itself, with Q25 trimming in fastp and clone calling in MiXCR, and kept productive beta chains. Identical CDR3 proteins give one entry, which carries the most common genes and DNA. None of the V and J calls come from the authors' own analysis; TCRdb made them. The sample table contains about 380,000 distinct CDR3 sequences; only one count was recorded for approximately 18% of them. 40% to 45% of the sample rests with the top ten.

This clonotype was obtained from a man younger than 35 with Graves' ophthalmopathy. The specimen sequenced was blood. The V and J genes are TRBV6-5 and TRBJ2-5, with no reliable assignment of the D segment. DNA sequence: TGTGCCAGCAGTTACTCGATCGCTGGAGAGACCCAGTACTTC. It translates as CASSYSIAGETQYF.